This TCR beta chain was obtained from a study of shared clonotypes between healthy human individuals. Per the study methods: In the immunoSEQ data, sequences were junction-only and lacked quality scores, so filtering differed. Profiled with immunoSEQ multiplex PCR; TCRdb holds only in-frame clones, not every one. The DNA gave D and trimming, while V, J and clone size come from that table. The sample carries some 1,100,000 clones, roughly 74% recorded once. The V end lost 1 base, the J end lost 0 bases, and 13 bases lay between the germline ends. CDR3 length: 17 residues. CDR1 LGHNA and CDR2 YNFKEQ come from the germline V gene.

The chain uses TRBV4-2 and TRBJ1-3, with TRBD1 as a possible D gene (6 bases). Sequenced input: memory CD4+ T cells from PBMCs. Indicated subset: CD45RA-negative fraction. The TCR was taken from a man aged 18 to 35 in good health. Some clones in this sample may be carry-over from other donors' samples. The CDR3 loop reads CASSQATPGASGNTIYF. The CDR3 bases are TGTGCCAGCAGCCAAGCTACTCCAGGGGCCTCTGGAAACACCATATATTTT.